This T cell receptor (beta chain) originates from a study of cytomegalovirus exposure and HLA in healthy donors. Study-level information: Earlier, 117 million unique TCR beta sequences were recovered from approximately 180 million T cells by an analysis.

The germline V gene has CDR1 SGHTS and CDR2 YDEGEE. The CDR3 spans 16 residues. Trimming at V came to 6 bases and at J to 3 bases, leaving 9 bases not matched to a gene. Primers for the PCR totalled 60 Vbeta and 13 Jbeta. Sequencing was performed with immunoSEQ multiplex PCR; in TCRdb, only in-frame clones are kept and a portion is missing. The table lists 100,000 or so clones, around 72% of them singletons. The rearrangement links TRBV5-8 to TRBJ2-1; TRBD1 agrees at 10 bases. This TCR was recovered from a male donor in good health and CMV-seronegative. The material sequenced was PBMCs. This CDR3 is CASTDRDRGYYNEQFF. For the CDR3, the DNA is TGTGCCAGCACGGACCGGGACAGGGGATACTACAATGAGCAGTTCTTC.